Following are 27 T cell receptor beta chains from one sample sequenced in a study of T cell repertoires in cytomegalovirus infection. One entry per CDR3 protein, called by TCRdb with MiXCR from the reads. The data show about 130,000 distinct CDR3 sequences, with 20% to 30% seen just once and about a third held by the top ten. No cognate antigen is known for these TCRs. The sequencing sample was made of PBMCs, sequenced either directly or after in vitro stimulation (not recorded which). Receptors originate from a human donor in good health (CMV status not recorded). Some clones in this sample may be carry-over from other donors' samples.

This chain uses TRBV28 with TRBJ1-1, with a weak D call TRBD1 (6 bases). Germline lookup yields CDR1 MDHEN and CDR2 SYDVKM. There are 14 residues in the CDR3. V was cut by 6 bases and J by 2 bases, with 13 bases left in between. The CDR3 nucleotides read TGTGCCAGCAGGGATCAGGGGCGCAACACTGAAGCTTTCTTT. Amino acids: CASRDQGRNTEAFF.

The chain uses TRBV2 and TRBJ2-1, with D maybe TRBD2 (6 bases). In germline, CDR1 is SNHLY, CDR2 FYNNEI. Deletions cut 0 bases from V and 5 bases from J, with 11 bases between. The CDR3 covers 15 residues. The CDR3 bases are TGTGCCAGCAGTGAAGCGTTAGCGGCTAACAATGAGCAGTTCTTC. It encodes CASSEALAANNEQFF.

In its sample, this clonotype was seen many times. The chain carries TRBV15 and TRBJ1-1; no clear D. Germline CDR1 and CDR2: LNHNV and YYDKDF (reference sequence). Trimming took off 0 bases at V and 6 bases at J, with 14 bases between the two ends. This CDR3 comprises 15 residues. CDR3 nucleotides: TGTGCCACCAGCAGAGATGGTCGGGGTATGGCTGAAGCTTTCTTT. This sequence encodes CATSRDGRGMAEAFF.

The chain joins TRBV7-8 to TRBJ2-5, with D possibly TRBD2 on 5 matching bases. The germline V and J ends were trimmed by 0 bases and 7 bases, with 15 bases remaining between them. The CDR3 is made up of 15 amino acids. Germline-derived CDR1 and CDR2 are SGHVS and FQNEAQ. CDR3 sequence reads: CASSLAETYRGTQYF. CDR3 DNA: TGTGCCAGCAGCTTAGCGGAGACTTACCGGGGGACCCAGTACTTC.

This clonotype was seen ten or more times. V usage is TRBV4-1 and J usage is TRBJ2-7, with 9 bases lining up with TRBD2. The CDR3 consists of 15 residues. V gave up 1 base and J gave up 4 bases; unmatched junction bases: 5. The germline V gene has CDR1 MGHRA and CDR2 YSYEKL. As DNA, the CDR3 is TGCGCCAGCAGCCAAGTGGCTAGCGGGGAATACGAGCAGTACTTC. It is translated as CASSQVASGEYEQYF.

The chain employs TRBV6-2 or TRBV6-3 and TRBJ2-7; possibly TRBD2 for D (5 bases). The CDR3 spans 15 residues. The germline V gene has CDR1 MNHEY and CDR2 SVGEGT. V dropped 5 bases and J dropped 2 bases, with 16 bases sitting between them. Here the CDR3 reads CASSPVPGIAYEQYF. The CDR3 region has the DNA TGTGCCAGCAGTCCAGTTCCCGGGATCGCCTACGAGCAGTACTTC.

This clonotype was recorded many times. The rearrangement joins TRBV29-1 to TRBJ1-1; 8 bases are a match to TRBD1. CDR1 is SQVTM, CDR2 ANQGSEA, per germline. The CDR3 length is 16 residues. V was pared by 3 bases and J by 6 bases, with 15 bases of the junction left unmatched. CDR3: CSVDKPGGHRGSEAFF. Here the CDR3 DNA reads TGCAGCGTTGACAAGCCAGGGGGCCACAGAGGATCTGAAGCTTTCTTT. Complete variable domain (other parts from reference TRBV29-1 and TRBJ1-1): SAVISQKPSRDICQRGTSLTIQCQVDSQVTMMFWYRQQPGQSLTLIATANQGSEATYESGFVIDKFPISRPNLTFSTLTVSNMSPEDSSIYLCSVDKPGGHRGSEAFFGQGTRLTVV.

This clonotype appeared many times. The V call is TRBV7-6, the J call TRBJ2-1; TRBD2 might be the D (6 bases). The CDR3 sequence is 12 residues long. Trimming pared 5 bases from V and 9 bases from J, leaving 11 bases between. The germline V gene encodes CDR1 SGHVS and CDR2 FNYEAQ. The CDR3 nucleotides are TGTGCCAGCAGCCCTAGGGAGGCTGAGCAGTTCTTC. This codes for CASSPREAEQFF.

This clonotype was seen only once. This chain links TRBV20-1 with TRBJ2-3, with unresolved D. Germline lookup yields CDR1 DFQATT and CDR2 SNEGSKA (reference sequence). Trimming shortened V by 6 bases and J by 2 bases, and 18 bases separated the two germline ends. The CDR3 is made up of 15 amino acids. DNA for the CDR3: TGCAGTGCCACCCCCCCCGACTCCTTCACAGATACGCAGTATTTT. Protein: CSATPPDSFTDTQYF.

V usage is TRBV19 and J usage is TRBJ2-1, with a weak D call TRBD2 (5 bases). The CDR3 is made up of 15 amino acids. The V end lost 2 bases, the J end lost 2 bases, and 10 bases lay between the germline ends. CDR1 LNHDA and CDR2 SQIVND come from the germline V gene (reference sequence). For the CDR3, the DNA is TGTGCCAGTAGTATAATCGGCGGGCCCTACAATGAGCAGTTCTTC. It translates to CASSIIGGPYNEQFF.

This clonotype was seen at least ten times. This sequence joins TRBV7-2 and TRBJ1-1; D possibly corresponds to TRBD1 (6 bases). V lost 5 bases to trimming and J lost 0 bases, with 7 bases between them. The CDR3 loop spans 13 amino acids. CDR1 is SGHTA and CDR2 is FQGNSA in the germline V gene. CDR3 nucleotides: TGTGCCAGCAGCGGACAGTTGAACACTGAAGCTTTCTTT. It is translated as CASSGQLNTEAFF.

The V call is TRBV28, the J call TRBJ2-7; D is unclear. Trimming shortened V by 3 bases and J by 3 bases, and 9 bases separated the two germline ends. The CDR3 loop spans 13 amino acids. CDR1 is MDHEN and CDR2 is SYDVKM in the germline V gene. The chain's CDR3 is CASSLRQDYEQYF. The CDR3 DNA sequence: TGTGCCAGCAGTTTGAGACAAGACTACGAGCAGTACTTC.

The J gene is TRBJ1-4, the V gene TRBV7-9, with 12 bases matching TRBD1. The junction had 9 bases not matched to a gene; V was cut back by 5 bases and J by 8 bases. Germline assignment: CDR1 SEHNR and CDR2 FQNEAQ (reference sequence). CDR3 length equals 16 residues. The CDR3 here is CASSPRDRGRAEKLFF. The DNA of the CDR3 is TGTGCCAGCAGCCCCCGGGACAGGGGGCGCGCAGAAAAACTGTTTTTT.

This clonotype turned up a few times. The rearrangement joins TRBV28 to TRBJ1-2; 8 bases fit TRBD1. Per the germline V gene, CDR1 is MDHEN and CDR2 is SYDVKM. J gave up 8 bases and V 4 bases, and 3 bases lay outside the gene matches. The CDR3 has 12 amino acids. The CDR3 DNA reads TGTGCCAGCAGTTCGGACAGGGAAGGCTACACCTTC. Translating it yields CASSSDREGYTF.

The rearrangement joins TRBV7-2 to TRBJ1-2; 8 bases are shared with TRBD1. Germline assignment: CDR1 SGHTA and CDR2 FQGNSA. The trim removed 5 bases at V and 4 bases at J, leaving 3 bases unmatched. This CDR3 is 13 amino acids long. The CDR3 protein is CASSPDRGYGYTF. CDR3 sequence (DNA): TGTGCCAGCAGCCCTGACAGGGGCTATGGCTACACCTTC. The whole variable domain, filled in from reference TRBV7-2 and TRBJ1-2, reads GAGVSQSPSNKVTEKGKDVELRCDPISGHTALYWYRQSLGQGLEFLIYFQGNSAPDKSGLPSDRFSAERTGGSVSTLTIQRTQQEDSAVYLCASSPDRGYGYTFGSGTRLTVV.

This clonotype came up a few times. CDR3 region: CASSAILAGRREQFF. The CDR3 DNA reads as TGCGCCAGCAGCGCCATACTAGCGGGAAGGCGTGAGCAGTTCTTC. The gene calls are TRBV4-3 and TRBJ2-1, with 10 bases lining up with TRBD2. The CDR3 contains 15 residues. Looked up from germline, CDR1 is LGHNA and CDR2 is YSLEER. Trimming took 5 bases from V and 9 from J; bases not matched to a gene: 10.

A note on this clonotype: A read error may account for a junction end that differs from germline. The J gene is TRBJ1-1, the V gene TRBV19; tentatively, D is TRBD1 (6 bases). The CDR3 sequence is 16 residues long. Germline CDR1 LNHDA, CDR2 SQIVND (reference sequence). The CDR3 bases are TGTGCCAGTAGTATGGAGGGGGGACAACTGAACACTAAAGCTTTCTTT. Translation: CASSMEGGQLNTKAFF.

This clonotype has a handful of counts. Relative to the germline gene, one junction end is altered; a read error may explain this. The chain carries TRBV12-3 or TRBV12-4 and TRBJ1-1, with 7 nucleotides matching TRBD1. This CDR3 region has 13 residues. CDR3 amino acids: CASSLMPTGILGF. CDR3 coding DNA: TGTGCCAGCAGTTTAATGCCGACAGGGATTCTTGGTTTT.

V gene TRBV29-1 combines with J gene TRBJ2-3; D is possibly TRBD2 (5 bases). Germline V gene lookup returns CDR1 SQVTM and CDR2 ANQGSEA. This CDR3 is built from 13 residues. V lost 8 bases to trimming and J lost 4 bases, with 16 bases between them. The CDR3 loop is CSSAQRVADTQYF. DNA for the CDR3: TGCAGCTCCGCCCAGAGGGTCGCAGATACGCAGTATTTT.

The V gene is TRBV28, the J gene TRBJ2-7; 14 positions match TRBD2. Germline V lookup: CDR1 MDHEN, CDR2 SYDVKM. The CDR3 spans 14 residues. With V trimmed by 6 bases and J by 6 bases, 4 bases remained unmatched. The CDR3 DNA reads TGTGCCAGCAGCCTGACTAGCGGGAGGGCCGAGCAGTACGTC. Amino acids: CASSLTSGRAEQYV.

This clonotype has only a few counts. CDR3 nucleotides: TGTGCCAGTAGCCAACTAGCCGCTGAGCAGTTCTTC. It translates to CASSQLAAEQFF. The chain joins TRBV19 to TRBJ2-1, with D possibly being TRBD2 (6 bases). The CDR3 runs 12 residues. Germline lookup yields CDR1 LNHDA and CDR2 SQIVND (reference sequence). V dropped 6 bases and J dropped 9 bases, with 12 bases sitting between them.

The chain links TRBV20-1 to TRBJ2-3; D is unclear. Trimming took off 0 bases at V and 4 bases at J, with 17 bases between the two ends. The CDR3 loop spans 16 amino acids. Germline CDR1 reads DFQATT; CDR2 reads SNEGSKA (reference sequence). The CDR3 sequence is CSARDPPDEVPDTQYF. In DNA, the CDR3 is TGCAGTGCTAGAGATCCCCCTGACGAGGTTCCAGATACGCAGTATTTT.

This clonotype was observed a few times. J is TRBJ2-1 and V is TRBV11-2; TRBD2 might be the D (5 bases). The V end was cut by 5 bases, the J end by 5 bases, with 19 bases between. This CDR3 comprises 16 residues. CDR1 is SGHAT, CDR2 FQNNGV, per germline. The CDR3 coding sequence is TGTGCCAGCAGCCCACTCCGGGTGGGAGATAACAATGAGCAGTTCTTC. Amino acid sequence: CASSPLRVGDNNEQFF.

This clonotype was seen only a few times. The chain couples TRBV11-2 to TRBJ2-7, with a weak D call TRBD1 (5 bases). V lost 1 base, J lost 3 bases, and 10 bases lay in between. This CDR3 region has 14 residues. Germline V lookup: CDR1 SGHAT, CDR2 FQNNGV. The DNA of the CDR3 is TGTGCCAGCAGCTTAGGTCCAGGGATCTACGAGCAGTACGTC. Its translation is CASSLGPGIYEQYV.

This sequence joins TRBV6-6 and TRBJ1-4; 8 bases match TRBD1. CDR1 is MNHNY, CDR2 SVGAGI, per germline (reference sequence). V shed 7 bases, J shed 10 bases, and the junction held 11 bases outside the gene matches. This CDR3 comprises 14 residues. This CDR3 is CASIDRGSIGKLFF. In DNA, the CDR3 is TGTGCCAGCATCGACAGGGGCTCGATCGGAAAACTGTTTTTT.

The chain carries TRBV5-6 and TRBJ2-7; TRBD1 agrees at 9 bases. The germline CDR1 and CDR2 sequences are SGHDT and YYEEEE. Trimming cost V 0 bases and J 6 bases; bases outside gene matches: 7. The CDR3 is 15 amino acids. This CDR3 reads CASSLGGQGDFEQYF. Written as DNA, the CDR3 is TGTGCCAGCAGCTTGGGGGGACAGGGCGATTTCGAGCAGTACTTC.

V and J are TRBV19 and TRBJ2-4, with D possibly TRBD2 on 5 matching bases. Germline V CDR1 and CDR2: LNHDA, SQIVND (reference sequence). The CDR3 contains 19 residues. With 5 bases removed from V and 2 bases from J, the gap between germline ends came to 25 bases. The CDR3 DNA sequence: TGTGCCAGTAGTCCGGAAACGGGAAACCCAATGATTACCAAAAACATTCAGTACTTC. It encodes CASSPETGNPMITKNIQYF.